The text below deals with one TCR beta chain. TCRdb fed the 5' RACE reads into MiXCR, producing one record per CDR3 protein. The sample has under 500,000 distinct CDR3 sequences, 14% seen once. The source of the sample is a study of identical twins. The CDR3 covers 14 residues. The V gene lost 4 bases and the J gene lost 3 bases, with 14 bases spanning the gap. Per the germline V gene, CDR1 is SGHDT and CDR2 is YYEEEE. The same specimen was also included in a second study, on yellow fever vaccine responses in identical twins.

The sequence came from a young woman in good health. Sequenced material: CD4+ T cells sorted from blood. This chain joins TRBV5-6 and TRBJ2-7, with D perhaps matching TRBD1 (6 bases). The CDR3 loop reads CASSVPGQDYEQYF. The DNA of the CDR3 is TGTGCCAGCAGCGTTCCGGGACAAGACTACGAGCAGTACTTC.